This is a list of T cell receptor beta chains from one sample in a study of CD4 T cells in relation to SARS-CoV-2 and coronaviruses. These receptors' antigens are unknown. Using immunoSEQ multiplex PCR, the repertoire was profiled, and TCRdb retains in-frame clones only, with some absent. The table lists under 45,000 clones, roughly 84% of them singletons. The specimen was naive CD4+ T cells from PBMCs, cultured in vitro. These receptors all stem from an adult with COVID-19. Both conserved end residues are part of each CDR3. Expanded clones get a size class; other rows say once, few or many, or leave the size out.

CDR3 protein: CASSEGMAGYGYTF
clone size: -
J gene: TRBJ1-2
V gene: TRBV6-1

CDR3 protein: CASRLQGARMGNEQFF
clone size: -
J gene: TRBJ2-1
V gene: TRBV19

CDR3 protein: CASSPGDSYNEQFF
clone size: -
J gene: TRBJ2-1
V gene: TRBV3-1/TRBV3-2

CDR3 protein: CASSSRPAGPQAGELFF
clone size: -
J gene: TRBJ2-2
V gene: TRBV5-4

CDR3 protein: CATSDSIDRGPAGYTF
clone size: -
J gene: TRBJ1-2
V gene: TRBV24-1

CDR3 protein: CASLGPGTDTQYF
clone size: -
J gene: TRBJ2-3
V gene: TRBV6-5

CDR3 protein: CASSLIYGGSGTPETQYF
clone size: -
J gene: TRBJ2-5
V gene: TRBV11-2

CDR3 protein: CASRAETGYNSPLHF
clone size: -
J gene: TRBJ1-6
V gene: TRBV27

CDR3 protein: CASSPGTGEAFF
clone size: -
J gene: TRBJ1-1
V gene: TRBV7-7

CDR3 protein: CASSQEGRPQETQYF
clone size: -
J gene: TRBJ2-5
V gene: TRBV3-1/TRBV3-2

CDR3 protein: CASSSGQRGTDTQYF
clone size: -
J gene: TRBJ2-3
V gene: TRBV5-4

CDR3 protein: CASSLKAGGNSPLHF
clone size: -
J gene: TRBJ1-6
V gene: TRBV27

CDR3 protein: CARLPPGQGAYEQYF
clone size: -
J gene: TRBJ2-7
V gene: TRBV6-4

CDR3 protein: CASSPDGSPYNEQFF
clone size: -
J gene: TRBJ2-1
V gene: TRBV18

CDR3 protein: CASRVSGQGVVEAFF
clone size: -
J gene: TRBJ1-1
V gene: TRBV6-5

CDR3 protein: CASSPSSRLAGNNEQFF
clone size: -
J gene: TRBJ2-1
V gene: TRBV18

CDR3 protein: CASSQLAGVAYNEQFF
clone size: -
J gene: TRBJ2-1
V gene: TRBV4-3

CDR3 protein: CASGGTGFNQPQHF
clone size: -
J gene: TRBJ1-5
V gene: TRBV28

CDR3 protein: CASRVTGYGYTF
clone size: -
J gene: TRBJ1-2
V gene: TRBV28

CDR3 protein: CASSHGTGTSGNTIYF
clone size: -
J gene: TRBJ1-3
V gene: TRBV3-1/TRBV3-2

CDR3 protein: CASSLTPETIWECNTGELFF
clone size: -
J gene: TRBJ2-2
V gene: TRBV7-3

CDR3 protein: CASSHANEQFF
clone size: -
J gene: TRBJ2-1
V gene: TRBV14

CDR3 protein: CASSQVGWNTEAFF
clone size: few
J gene: TRBJ1-1
V gene: TRBV14

CDR3 protein: CASGGTGTDNYGYTF
clone size: few
J gene: TRBJ1-2
V gene: TRBV19

CDR3 protein: CASGLAGLEQFF
clone size: -
J gene: TRBJ2-1
V gene: TRBV12-3/TRBV12-4

CDR3 protein: CASSLLRGGGSGANVLTF
clone size: -
J gene: TRBJ2-6
V gene: TRBV5-1

CDR3 protein: CATSRDSLFSGANVLTF
clone size: -
J gene: TRBJ2-6
V gene: TRBV15

CDR3 protein: CASSVDGYQETQYF
clone size: -
J gene: TRBJ2-5
V gene: TRBV9

CDR3 protein: CASSLAGTPNQPQHF
clone size: -
J gene: TRBJ1-5
V gene: TRBV5-1

CDR3 protein: CAISGDSGWEKLFF
clone size: -
J gene: TRBJ1-4
V gene: TRBV10-3

CDR3 protein: CASSYPGYEQYF
clone size: few
J gene: TRBJ2-7
V gene: TRBV5-5

CDR3 protein: CAGASGSSETQYF
clone size: -
J gene: TRBJ2-5
V gene: TRBV6-5

CDR3 protein: CASNDQQGISGYTF
clone size: -
J gene: TRBJ1-2
V gene: TRBV5-1

CDR3 protein: CASSLAGSTDTQYF
clone size: -
J gene: TRBJ2-3
V gene: TRBV19

CDR3 protein: CATLAEGREQFF
clone size: -
J gene: TRBJ2-1
V gene: TRBV10-3

CDR3 protein: CASSPGTSGSNEQFF
clone size: -
J gene: TRBJ2-1
V gene: TRBV27

CDR3 protein: CASSQATQGSYEQYF
clone size: few
J gene: TRBJ2-7
V gene: TRBV4-2

CDR3 protein: CAISEPSRGEKLFF
clone size: once
J gene: TRBJ1-4
V gene: TRBV10-3

CDR3 protein: CASSSTGYNQPQHF
clone size: -
J gene: TRBJ1-5
V gene: TRBV5-6

CDR3 protein: CASFPSYGYTF
clone size: -
J gene: TRBJ1-2
V gene: TRBV19

CDR3 protein: CASSQEGLAGVFGELFF
clone size: -
J gene: TRBJ2-2
V gene: TRBV4-2

CDR3 protein: CASSRGPQGSPLHF
clone size: -
J gene: TRBJ1-6
V gene: TRBV6-5

CDR3 protein: CAWSPYSYEQYF
clone size: few
J gene: TRBJ2-7
V gene: TRBV30

CDR3 protein: CATSVRDSHNEQFF
clone size: -
J gene: TRBJ2-1
V gene: TRBV24-1

CDR3 protein: CASSNNRFGELFF
clone size: -
J gene: TRBJ2-2
V gene: TRBV28

CDR3 protein: CASSPGTGVPNEKLFF
clone size: -
J gene: TRBJ1-4
V gene: TRBV14

CDR3 protein: CASSPALGGSIYEQYF
clone size: once
J gene: TRBJ2-7
V gene: TRBV5-4

CDR3 protein: CASSQTSGTGELFF
clone size: -
J gene: TRBJ2-2
V gene: TRBV3-1/TRBV3-2

CDR3 protein: CASRATGNTEAFF
clone size: -
J gene: TRBJ1-1
V gene: TRBV2

CDR3 protein: CASSLLSAGTDTQYF
clone size: -
J gene: TRBJ2-3
V gene: TRBV7-2

CDR3 protein: CASSLGLAGESSYEQYF
clone size: -
J gene: TRBJ2-7
V gene: TRBV28

CDR3 protein: CASSPRTSIYEQYF
clone size: -
J gene: TRBJ2-7
V gene: TRBV9

CDR3 protein: CASSLGGRGVLRDTQYF
clone size: -
J gene: TRBJ2-3
V gene: TRBV11-2

CDR3 protein: CASSLAAPSTYNSPLHF
clone size: -
J gene: TRBJ1-6
V gene: TRBV5-1